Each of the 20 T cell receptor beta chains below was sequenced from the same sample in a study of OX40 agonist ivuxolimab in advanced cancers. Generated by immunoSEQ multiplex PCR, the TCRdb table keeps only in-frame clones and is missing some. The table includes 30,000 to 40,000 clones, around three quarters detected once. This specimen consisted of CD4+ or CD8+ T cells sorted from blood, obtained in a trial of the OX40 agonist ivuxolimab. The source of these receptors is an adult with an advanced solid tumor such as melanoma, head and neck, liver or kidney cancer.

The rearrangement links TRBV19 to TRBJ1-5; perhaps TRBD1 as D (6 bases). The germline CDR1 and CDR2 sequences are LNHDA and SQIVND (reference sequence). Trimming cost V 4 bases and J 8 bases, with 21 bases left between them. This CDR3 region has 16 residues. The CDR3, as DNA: TGTGCCAGTAGTAGACACACAGGGTTAGGGAGGGAGCCCCAGCATTTT. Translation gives CASSRHTGLGREPQHF.

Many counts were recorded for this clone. DNA for the CDR3: TGTGCCAGTAGTAAGGCGATGGAGACCTTCAATCAGCCCCAGCATTTT. Translation: CASSKAMETFNQPQHF. V is TRBV19 and J is TRBJ1-5, with D unclear. This CDR3 region has 16 residues. V dropped 4 bases and J dropped 3 bases, with 16 bases sitting between them. CDR1 LNHDA and CDR2 SQIVND come from the germline V gene (reference sequence).

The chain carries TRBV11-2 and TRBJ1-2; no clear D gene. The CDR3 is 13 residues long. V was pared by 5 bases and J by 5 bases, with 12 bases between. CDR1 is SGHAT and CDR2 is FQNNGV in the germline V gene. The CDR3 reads CASSLGGVYGYTF. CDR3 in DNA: TGTGCCAGCAGCCTGGGTGGAGTTTATGGCTACACCTTC.

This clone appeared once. CDR3 sequence reads: CASSLNQGRDTQYF. The CDR3 nucleotides read TGTGCCAGCAGCCTAAACCAGGGTCGAGATACGCAGTATTTT. J is TRBJ2-3 and V is TRBV7-9; D is possibly TRBD1 (5 bases). The CDR3 consists of 14 residues. Germline CDR1 and CDR2: SEHNR and FQNEAQ (reference sequence). Trimming removed 5 bases from V and 5 bases from J, with 14 bases in between.

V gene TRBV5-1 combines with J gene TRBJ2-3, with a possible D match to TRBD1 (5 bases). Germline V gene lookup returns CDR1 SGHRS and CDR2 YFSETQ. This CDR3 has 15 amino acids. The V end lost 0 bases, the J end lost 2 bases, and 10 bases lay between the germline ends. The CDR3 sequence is CASSLDGASTDTQYF. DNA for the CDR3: TGCGCCAGCAGCTTGGATGGGGCCTCCACAGATACGCAGTATTTT. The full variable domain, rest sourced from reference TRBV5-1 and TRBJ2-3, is KAGVTQTPRYLIKTRGQQVTLSCSPISGHRSVSWYQQTPGQGLQFLFEYFSETQRNKGNFPGRFSGRQFSNSRSEMNVSTLELGDSALYLCASSLDGASTDTQYFGPGTRLTVL.

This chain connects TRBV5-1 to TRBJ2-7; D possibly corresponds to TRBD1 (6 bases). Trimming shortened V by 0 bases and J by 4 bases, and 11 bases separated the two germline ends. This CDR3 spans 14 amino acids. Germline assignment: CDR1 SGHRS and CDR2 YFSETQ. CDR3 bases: TGCGCCAGCAGCTTGGAGGGACACCCATACGAGCAGTACTTC. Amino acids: CASSLEGHPYEQYF. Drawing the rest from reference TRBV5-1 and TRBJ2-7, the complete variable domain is KAGVTQTPRYLIKTRGQQVTLSCSPISGHRSVSWYQQTPGQGLQFLFEYFSETQRNKGNFPGRFSGRQFSNSRSEMNVSTLELGDSALYLCASSLEGHPYEQYFGPGTRLTVT.

DNA of the CDR3: TGTGCCAGCAGCGAGGCCGGGCAGCTCAACTATGGCTACACCTTC. It translates to CASSEAGQLNYGYTF. The chain carries TRBV7-9 and TRBJ1-2; D uncertain. Germline V gene sequence: CDR1 SEHNR, CDR2 FQNEAQ (reference sequence). Between the trimmed V and J ends, which lost 5 bases and 2 bases, there was a span of 15 bases. The length of the CDR3 is 15 residues.

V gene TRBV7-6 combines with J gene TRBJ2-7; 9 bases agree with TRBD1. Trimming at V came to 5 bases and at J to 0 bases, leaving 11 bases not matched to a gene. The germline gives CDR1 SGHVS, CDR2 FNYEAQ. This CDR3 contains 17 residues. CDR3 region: CASSLPPGQGSSYEQYV. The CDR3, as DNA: TGTGCCAGCAGCCTCCCCCCGGGACAGGGAAGCTCCTACGAGCAGTACGTC.

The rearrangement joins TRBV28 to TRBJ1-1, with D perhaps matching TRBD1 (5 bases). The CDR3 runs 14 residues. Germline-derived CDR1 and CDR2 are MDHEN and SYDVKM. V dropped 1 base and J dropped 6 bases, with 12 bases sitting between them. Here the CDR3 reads CASSLLGGDSEAFF. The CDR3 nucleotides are TGTGCCAGCAGTTTATTGGGGGGAGACTCTGAAGCTTTCTTT. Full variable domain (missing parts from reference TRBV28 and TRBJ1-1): DVKVTQSSRYLVKRTGEKVFLECVQDMDHENMFWYRQDPGLGLRLIYFSYDVKMKEKGDIPEGYSVSREKKERFSLILESASTNQTSMYLCASSLLGGDSEAFFGQGTRLTVV.

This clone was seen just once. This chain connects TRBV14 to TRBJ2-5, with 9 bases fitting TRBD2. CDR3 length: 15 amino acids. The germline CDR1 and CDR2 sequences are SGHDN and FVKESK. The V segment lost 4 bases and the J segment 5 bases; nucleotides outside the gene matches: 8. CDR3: CASSRSGGLGETQYF. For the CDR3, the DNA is TGTGCCAGCAGCCGAAGCGGGGGGCTTGGGGAGACCCAGTACTTC.

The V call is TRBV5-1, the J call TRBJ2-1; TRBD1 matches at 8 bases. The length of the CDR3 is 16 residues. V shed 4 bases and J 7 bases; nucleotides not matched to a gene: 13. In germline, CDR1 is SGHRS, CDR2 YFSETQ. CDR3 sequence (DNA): TGCGCCAGCAGCCCCCAGCCAGGACAGGGTATGAATGAGCAGTTCTTC. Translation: CASSPQPGQGMNEQFF.

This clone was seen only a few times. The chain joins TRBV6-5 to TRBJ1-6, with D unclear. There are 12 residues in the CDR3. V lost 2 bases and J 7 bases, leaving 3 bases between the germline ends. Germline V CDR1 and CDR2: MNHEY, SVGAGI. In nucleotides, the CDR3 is TGTGCCAGCAGTTACGTAAATTCACCCCTCCACTTT. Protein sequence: CASSYVNSPLHF.

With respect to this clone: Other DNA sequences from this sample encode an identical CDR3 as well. DNA for the CDR3: TGTGCCAGCAGTTCCACCGGGGAGCTGTTTTTT. Amino acids: CASSSTGELFF. V gene TRBV27 combines with J gene TRBJ2-2, with unresolved D. The V gene lost 4 bases and the J gene lost 4 bases, with 1 base spanning the gap. The germline V gene has CDR1 MNHEY and CDR2 SMNVEV (reference sequence). This CDR3 comprises 11 residues.

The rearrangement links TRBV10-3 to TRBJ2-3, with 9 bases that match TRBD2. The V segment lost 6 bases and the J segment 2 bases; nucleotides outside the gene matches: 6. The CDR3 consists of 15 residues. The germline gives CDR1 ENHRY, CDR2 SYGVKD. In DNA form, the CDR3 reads TGTGCCATCAGGGGCGGCGGGGGGGTCACAGATACGCAGTATTTT. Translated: CAIRGGGGVTDTQYF.

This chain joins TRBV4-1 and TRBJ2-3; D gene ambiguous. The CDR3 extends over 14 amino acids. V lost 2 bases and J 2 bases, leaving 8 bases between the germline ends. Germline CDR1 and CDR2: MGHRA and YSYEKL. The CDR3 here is CASSQRPDTDTQYF. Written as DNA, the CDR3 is TGCGCCAGCAGCCAAAGGCCAGACACAGATACGCAGTATTTT.

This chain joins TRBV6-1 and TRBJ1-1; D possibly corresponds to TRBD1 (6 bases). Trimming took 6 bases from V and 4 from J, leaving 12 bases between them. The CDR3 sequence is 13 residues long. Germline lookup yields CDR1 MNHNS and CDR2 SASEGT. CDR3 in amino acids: CASREGVGTEAFF. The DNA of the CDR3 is TGTGCCAGCAGGGAGGGGGTCGGCACTGAAGCTTTCTTT.

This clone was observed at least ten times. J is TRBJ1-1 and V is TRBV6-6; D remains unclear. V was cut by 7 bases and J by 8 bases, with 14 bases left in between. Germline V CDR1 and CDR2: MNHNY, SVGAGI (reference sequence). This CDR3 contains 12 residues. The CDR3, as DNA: TGTGCCAGCACCTACCCCTTACAGGAAGCTTTCTTT. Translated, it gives CASTYPLQEAFF.

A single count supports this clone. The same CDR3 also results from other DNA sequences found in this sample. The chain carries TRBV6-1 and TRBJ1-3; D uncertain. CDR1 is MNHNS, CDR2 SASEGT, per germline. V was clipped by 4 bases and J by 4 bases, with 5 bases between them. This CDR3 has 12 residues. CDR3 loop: CASSVGGNTIYF. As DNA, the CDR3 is TGTGCCAGCAGTGTAGGGGGAAACACCATATATTTT.

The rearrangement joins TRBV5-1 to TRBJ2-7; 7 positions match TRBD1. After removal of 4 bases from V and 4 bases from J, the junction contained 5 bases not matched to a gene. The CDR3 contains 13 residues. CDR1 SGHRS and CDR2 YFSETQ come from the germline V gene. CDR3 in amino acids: CASSKGTDYEQYF. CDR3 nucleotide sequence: TGCGCCAGCAGCAAAGGGACAGATTACGAGCAGTACTTC.

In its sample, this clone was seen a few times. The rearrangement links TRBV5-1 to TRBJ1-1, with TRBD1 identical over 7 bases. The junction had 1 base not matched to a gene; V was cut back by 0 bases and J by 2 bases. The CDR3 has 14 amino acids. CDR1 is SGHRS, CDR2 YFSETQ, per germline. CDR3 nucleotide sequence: TGCGCCAGCAGCTTGGGGGACAGCAACACTGAAGCTTTCTTT. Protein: CASSLGDSNTEAFF.